This TCR beta chain was sequenced for a study of T cells in Graves' hyperthyroidism and ophthalmopathy. About the research overall: Sampling of peripheral blood happened at initial diagnosis, prior to any treatment. Study-wide findings and caveats: Onset of ophthalmopathy came a median 6.5 months after the model predicted it. Most thyroid clonotypes expanded above 0.001 were also detected in blood.

Diagnostic assessment was based on clinical symptoms, serum thyroxine and TRAb, thyroid ultrasound and orbital computed tomography. Amplified regions were TCR beta CDR3 sequences from RNA transcripts. First-round RT-PCR of the TCR CDR3 relied on the HTBI primer set. One entry per CDR3 protein, called by TCRdb with MiXCR from the multiplex PCR reads. Found here are fewer than 700,000 distinct CDR3 sequences, 17% of them singletons; the top ten hold approximately 15%. The sample holds many counts of this clonotype. Its antigen is still unknown. CDR3 length equals 16 residues. The ends lost 1 base at V and 0 bases at J; junction bases unmatched: 3. Germline V gives CDR1 KGHSH, CDR2 LQKENI.

The specimen was blood. The receptor comes from a woman between 18 and 30 years old with Graves' ophthalmopathy. The V call is TRBV18, the J call TRBJ1-2; the match to TRBD1 covers 9 bases. DNA of the CDR3: TGTGCCAGCTCACCACGGACAGGGGTAGCTAACTATGGCTACACCTTC. Protein product: CASSPRTGVANYGYTF.